The clone carrying this TCR beta chain appeared once. The antigen remains unidentified. One end of the junction is discordant with germline, which a read error may explain. From germline, CDR1 is SGHVS and CDR2 FNYEAQ. The CDR3 has 15 residues. This sample is drawn from a study of T cells in localized non-small cell lung cancer. Study-wide results and limits: Adjacent lung had a median around 60 of the 100 largest tumor clones. Compared with tumor, uninvolved adjacent lung displayed greater T cell clonality, ranking highest overall. It remains possible that heterogeneity exists, since only one tumor region was sequenced.

Data came from immunoSEQ multiplex PCR; TCRdb stores just in-frame clones and leaves some out. The sample holds 40,000 to 65,000 clones, around nine tenths seen once. Material: PBMCs, obtained before any cancer treatment. The source of this sequence is a female donor with stage II lung adenocarcinoma. The V call is TRBV7-6, the J call TRBJ2-1; maybe TRBD1 (5 bases). The CDR3 is CVSSTDSATGNEQFF. The CDR3 nucleotides are TGTGTCAGCAGCACCGACTCCGCTACAGGCAATGAGCAGTTCTTC.